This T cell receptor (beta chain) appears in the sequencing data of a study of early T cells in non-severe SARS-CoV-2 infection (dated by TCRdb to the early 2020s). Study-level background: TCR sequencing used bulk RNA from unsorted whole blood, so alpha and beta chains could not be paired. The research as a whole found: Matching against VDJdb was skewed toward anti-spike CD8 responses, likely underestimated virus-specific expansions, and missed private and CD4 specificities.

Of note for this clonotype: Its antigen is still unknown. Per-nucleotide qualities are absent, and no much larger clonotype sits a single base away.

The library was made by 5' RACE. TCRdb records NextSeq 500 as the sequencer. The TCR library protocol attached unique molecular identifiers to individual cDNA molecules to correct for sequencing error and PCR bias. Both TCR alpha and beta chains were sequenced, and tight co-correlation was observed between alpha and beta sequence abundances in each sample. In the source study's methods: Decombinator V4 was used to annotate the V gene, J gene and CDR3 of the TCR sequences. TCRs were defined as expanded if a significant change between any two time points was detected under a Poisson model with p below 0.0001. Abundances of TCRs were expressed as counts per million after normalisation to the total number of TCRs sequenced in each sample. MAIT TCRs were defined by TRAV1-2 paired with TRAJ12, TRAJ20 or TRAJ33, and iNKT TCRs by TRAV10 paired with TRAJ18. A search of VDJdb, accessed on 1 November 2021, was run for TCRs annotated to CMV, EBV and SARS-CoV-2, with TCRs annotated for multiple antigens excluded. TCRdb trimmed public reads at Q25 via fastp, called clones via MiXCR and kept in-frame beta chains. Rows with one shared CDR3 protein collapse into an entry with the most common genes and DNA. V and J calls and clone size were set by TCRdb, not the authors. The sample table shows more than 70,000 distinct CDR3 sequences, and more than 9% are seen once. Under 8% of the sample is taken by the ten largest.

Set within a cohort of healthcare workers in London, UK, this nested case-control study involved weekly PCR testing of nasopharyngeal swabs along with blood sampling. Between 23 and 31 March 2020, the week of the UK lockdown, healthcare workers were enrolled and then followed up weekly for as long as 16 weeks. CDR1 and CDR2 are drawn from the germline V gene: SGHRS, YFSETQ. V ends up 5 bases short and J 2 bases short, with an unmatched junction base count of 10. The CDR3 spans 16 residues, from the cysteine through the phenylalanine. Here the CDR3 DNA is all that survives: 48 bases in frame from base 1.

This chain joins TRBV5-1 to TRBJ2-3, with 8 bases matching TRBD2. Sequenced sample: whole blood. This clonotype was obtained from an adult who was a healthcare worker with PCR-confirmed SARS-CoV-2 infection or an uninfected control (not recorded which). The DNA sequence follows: TGCGCCAGCAGTTCTAGACTAGCGAGTGACACAGATACGCAGTATTTT. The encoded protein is CASSSRLASDTDTQYF.